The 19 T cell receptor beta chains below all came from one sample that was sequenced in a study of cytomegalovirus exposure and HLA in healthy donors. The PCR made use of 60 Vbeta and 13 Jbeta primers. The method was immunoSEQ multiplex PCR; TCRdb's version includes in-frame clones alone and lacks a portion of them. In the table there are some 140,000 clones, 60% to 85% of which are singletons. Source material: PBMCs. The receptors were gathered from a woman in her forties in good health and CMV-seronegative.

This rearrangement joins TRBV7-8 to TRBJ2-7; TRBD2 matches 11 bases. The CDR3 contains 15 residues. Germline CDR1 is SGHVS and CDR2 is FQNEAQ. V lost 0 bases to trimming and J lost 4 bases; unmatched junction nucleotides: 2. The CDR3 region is CASSLASGGEYEQYF. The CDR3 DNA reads TGTGCCAGCAGCTTAGCTAGCGGGGGGGAATACGAGCAGTACTTC.

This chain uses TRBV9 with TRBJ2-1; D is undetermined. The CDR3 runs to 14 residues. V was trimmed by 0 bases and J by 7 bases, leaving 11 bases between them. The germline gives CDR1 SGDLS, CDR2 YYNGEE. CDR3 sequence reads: CASSVALLRNEQFF. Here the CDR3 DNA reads TGTGCCAGCAGCGTAGCCCTTCTACGGAATGAGCAGTTCTTC.

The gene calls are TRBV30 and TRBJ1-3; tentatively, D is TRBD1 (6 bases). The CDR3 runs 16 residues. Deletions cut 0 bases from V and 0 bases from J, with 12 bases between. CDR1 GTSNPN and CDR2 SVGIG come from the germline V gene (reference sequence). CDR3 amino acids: CAWSVAGASSGNTIYF. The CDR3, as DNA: TGTGCCTGGAGTGTGGCAGGGGCTAGCTCTGGAAACACCATATATTTT.

The CDR3 DNA reads as TGTGCCAGCAGCCAAGTACAGGGAAACGAGCAGTACTTC. Its protein is CASSQVQGNEQYF. V is TRBV4-2 and J is TRBJ2-7; D may be TRBD1 (6 bases). The CDR3 runs to 13 residues. Per the germline V gene, CDR1 is LGHNA and CDR2 is YNFKEQ. The germline V and J ends were trimmed by 1 base and 5 bases, with 9 bases remaining between them.

CDR3 amino acids: CASSLPGTGALRGYTF. The CDR3 region has the DNA TGTGCCAGCAGCTTGCCTGGGACAGGGGCTCTAAGGGGCTACACCTTC. The chain is built from TRBV13 and TRBJ1-2; 10 bases map to TRBD1. Trimming removed 3 bases from V and 8 bases from J; junction bases left unmatched: 12. This CDR3 is built from 16 residues. Germline V gives CDR1 PRHDT, CDR2 FYEKMQ (reference sequence).

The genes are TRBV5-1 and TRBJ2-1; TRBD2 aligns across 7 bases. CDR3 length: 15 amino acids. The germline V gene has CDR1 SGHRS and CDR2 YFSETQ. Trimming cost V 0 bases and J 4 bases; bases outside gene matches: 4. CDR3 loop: CASSLEPSGYNEQFF. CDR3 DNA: TGCGCCAGCAGCTTGGAGCCTAGCGGTTACAATGAGCAGTTCTTC.

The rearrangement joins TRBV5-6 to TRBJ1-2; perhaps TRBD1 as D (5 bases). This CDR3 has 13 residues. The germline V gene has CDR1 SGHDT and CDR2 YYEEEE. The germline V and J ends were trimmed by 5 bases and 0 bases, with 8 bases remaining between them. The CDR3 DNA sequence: TGTGCCAGCAGGGCGGGGGCTAACTATGGCTACACCTTC. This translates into CASRAGANYGYTF.

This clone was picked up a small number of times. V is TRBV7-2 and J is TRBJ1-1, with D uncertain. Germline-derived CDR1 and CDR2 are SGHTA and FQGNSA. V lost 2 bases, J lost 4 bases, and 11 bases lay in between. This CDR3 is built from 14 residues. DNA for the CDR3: TGTGCCAGCAGCTTACTAACGACACCCACTGAAGCTTTCTTT. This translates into CASSLLTTPTEAFF.

CDR3 DNA sequence: TGTGCCAGCAGCTTGTATGAAGGGAGGCTGTTTTTT. The encoded protein is CASSLYEGRLFF. This sequence joins TRBV11-2 and TRBJ1-4; D ambiguous. This CDR3 has 12 residues. Trimming took off 3 bases at V and 14 bases at J, with 13 bases between the two ends. Per germline, CDR1 SGHAT and CDR2 FQNNGV.

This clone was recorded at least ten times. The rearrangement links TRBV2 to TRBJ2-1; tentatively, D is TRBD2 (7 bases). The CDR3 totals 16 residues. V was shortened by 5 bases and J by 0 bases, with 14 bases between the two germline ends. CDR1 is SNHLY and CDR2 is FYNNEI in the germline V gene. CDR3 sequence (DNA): TGTGCCAGCAGTCCCCGGGGGGCCTCCTCCTACAATGAGCAGTTCTTC. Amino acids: CASSPRGASSYNEQFF.

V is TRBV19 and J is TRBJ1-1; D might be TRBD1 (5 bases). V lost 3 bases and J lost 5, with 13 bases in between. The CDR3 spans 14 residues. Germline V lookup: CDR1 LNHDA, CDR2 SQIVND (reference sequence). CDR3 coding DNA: TGTGCCAGTAGTATGGGGTTTCGGGGGACTGAAGCTTTCTTT. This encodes CASSMGFRGTEAFF.

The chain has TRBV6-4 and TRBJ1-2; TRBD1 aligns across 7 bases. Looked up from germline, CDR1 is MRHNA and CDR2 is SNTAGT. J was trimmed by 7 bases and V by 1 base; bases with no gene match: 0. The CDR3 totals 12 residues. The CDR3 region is CASSDWTGGYTF. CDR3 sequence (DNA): TGTGCCAGCAGTGACTGGACAGGTGGCTACACCTTC.

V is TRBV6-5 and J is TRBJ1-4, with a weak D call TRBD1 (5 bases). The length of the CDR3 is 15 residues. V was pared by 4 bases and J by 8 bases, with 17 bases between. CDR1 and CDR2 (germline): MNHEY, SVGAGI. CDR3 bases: TGTGCCAGCAGTTCGAACCAACAGGTCGCGGAAAAACTGTTTTTT. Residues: CASSSNQQVAEKLFF.

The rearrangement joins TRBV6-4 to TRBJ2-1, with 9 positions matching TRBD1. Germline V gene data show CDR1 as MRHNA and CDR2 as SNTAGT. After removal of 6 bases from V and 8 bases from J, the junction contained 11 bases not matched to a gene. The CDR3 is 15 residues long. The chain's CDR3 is CASRDMTGGKDEQFF. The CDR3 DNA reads TGTGCCAGCAGAGATATGACAGGGGGAAAGGATGAGCAGTTCTTC.

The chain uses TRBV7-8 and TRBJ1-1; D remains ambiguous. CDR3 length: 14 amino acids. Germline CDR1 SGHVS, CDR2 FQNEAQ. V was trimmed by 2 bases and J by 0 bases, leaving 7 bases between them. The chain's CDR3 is CASSLSTVNTEAFF. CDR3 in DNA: TGTGCCAGCAGCTTATCTACGGTGAACACTGAAGCTTTCTTT.

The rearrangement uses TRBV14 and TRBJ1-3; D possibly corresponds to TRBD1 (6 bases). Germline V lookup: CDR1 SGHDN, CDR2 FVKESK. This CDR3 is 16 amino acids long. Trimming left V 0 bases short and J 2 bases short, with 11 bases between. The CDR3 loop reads CASSQDAGGPGNTIYF. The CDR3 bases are TGTGCCAGCAGCCAAGACGCGGGGGGGCCTGGAAACACCATATATTTT.

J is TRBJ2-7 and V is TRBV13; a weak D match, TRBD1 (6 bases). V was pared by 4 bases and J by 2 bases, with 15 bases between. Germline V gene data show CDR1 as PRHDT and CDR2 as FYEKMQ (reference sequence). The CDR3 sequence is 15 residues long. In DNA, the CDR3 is TGTGCCAGCAGCTCCCGAGACAGGTTTGCCTACGAGCAGTACTTC. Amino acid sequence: CASSSRDRFAYEQYF.

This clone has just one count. The CDR3 protein is CASSPEGGTEAFF. Here the CDR3 DNA reads TGTGCCAGCTCACCAGAGGGAGGCACTGAAGCTTTCTTT. J is TRBJ1-1 and V is TRBV18; D unclear. The germline V gene has CDR1 KGHSH and CDR2 LQKENI. The germline V and J ends were trimmed by 2 bases and 4 bases, with 8 bases remaining between them. The CDR3 is made up of 13 amino acids.

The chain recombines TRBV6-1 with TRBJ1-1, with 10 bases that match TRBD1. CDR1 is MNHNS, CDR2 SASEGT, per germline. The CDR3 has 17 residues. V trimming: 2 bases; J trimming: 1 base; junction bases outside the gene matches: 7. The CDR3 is CASSEPTTGGSNTEAFF. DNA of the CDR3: TGTGCCAGCAGTGAACCCACGACAGGGGGCTCGAACACTGAAGCTTTCTTT.